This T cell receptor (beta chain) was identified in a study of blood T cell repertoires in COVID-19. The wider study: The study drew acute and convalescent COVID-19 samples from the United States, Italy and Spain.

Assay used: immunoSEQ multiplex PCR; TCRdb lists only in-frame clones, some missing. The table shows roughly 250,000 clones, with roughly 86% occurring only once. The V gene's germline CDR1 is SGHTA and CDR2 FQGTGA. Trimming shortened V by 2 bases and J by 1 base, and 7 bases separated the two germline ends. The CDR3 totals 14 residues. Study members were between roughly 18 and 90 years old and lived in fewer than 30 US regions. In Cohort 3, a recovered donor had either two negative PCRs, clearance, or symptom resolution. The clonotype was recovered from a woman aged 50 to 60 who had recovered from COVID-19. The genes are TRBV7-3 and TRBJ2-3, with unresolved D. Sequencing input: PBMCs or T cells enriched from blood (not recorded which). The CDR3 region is CASSLLGGTDTQYF. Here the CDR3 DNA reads TGTGCCAGCAGCTTACTCGGTGGCACAGATACGCAGTATTTT.